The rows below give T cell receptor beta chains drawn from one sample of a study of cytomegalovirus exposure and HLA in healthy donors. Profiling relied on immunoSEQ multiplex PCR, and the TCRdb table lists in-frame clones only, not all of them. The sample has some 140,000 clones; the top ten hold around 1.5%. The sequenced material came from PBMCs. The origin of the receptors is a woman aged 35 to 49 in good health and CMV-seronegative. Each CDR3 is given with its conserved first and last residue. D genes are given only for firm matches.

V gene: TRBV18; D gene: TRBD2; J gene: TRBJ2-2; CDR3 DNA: TGTGCCAGCTCACCTAGCACTGGACTAGCCGGCGGGGAGCTGTTTTTT; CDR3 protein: CASSPSTGLAGGELFF
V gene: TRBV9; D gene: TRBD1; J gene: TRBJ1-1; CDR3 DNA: TGTGCCAGCAGCGTGGGTCAGGGGGGTCGAACTGAAGCTTTCTTT; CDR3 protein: CASSVGQGGRTEAFF
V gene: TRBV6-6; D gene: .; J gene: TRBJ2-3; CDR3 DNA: TGCGCCAGCAGTTTCCCCGGGACTCAATCAGATACGCAGTATTTT; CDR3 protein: CASSFPGTQSDTQYF
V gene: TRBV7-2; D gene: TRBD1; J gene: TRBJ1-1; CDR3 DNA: TGTGCCAGCAGCCCCCGCGGACAGGCGGCCACTGAAGCTTTCTTT; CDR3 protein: CASSPRGQAATEAFF
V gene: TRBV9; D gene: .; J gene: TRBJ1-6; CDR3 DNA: TGTGCCAGCAGCCCCGGGGGTAGCTCCTATAATTCACCCCTCCACTTT; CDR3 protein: CASSPGGSSYNSPLHF
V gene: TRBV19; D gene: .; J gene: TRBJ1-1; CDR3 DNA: TGTGCCAGTAGTGTAGTACAGAACACTGAAGCTTTCTTT; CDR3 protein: CASSVVQNTEAFF
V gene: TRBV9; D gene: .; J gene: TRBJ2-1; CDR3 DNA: TGTGCCAGCAGCGGGGGAGGTGCGGGGTACAATGAGCAGTTCTTC; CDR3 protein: CASSGGGAGYNEQFF
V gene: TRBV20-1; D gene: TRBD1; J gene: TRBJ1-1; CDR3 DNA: TGCAGATCGCAGGGGGGCACTGAAGCTTTCTTT; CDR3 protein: CRSQGGTEAFF
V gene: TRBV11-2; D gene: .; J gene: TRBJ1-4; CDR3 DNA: TGTGCCAGCAGCTCATCGGGTTGGGGGACTGCAACTAATGAAAAACTGTTTTTT; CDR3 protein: CASSSSGWGTATNEKLFF
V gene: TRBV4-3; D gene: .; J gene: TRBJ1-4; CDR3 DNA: TGCGCCAGCAGCCAAGCACACAGGGCAAATGAAAAACTGTTTTTT; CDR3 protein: CASSQAHRANEKLFF
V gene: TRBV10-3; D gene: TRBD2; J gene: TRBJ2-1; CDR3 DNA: TGTGCCATCAGTGAGCAAGCGGGGCCCAACAATGAGCAGTTCTTC; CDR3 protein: CAISEQAGPNNEQFF
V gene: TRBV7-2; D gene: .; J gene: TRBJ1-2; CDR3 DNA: TGTGCCAGCAGCCCGCGACAGTTCTATGGCTACACCTTC; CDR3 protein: CASSPRQFYGYTF
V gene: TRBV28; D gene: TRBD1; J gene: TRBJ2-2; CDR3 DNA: TGTGCCAGCAGTTTGGGACAGGTGGTGGGGGAGCTGTTTTTT; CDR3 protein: CASSLGQVVGELFF
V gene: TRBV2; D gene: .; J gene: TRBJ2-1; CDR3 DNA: TGTGCCAGCAGGTGGACTGAGGGTGGGAATGAGCAGTTCTTC; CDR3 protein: CASRWTEGGNEQFF
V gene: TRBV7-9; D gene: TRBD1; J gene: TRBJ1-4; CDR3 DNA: TGTGCCAGCAGTCCGGGACAGAGCTATGAAAAACTGTTTTTT; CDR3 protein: CASSPGQSYEKLFF
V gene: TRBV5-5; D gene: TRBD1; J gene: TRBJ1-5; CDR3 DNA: TGTGCCAGCAGCTTGCAGGGGGCAGGTAGCAATCAGCCCCAGCATTTT; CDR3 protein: CASSLQGAGSNQPQHF
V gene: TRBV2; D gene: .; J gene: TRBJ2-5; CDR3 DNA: TGTGCCAGCAGTTCCGGGCCTCAGGGGGGGACCCAGTACTTC; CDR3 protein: CASSSGPQGGTQYF
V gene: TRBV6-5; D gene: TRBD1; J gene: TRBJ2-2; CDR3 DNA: TGTGCCAGCAGACAGGGGATAGCGAACACCGGGGAGCTGTTTTTT; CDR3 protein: CASRQGIANTGELFF
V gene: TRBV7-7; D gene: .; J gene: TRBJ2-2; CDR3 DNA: TGTGCTAGTAAGCAGGGGCTTAACACCGGGGAGCTGTTTTTT; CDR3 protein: CASKQGLNTGELFF
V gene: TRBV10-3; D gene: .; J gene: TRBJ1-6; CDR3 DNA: TGTGCCATCAATGACAGAAATAATTCACCCCTCCACTTT; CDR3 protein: CAINDRNNSPLHF
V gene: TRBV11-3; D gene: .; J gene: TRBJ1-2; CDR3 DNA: TGTGCCAGGCCCCCCGAGTCCCCCTATGGCTACACCTTC; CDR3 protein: CARPPESPYGYTF
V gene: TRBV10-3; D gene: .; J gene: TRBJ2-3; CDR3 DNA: TGTGCCATACAGACAGACTATACGCAGTATTTT; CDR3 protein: CAIQTDYTQYF
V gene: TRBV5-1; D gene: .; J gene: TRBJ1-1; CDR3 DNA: TGCGCCAGCAGCGTATCGACAGCGAACACTGAAGCTTTCTTT; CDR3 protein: CASSVSTANTEAFF
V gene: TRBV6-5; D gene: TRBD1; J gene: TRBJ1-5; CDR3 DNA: TGTGCCAGCAGTCCGGACAGGGTGAGGTGGGATCAGCATTTT; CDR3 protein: CASSPDRVRWDQHF
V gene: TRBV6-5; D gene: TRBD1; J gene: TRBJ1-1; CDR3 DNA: TGTGCCAGCAGTTACAGGGGGCATACAAACACTGAAGCTTTCTTT; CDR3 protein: CASSYRGHTNTEAFF
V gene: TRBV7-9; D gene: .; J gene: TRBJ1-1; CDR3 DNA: TGTGCCAGCAGCCTGCGGACATCAGGCACTGAAGCTTTCTTT; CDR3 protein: CASSLRTSGTEAFF
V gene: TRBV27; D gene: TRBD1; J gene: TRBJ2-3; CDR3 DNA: TGTGCCTGTGCCCAGGGGGCAACAGATACGCAGTATTTT; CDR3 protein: CACAQGATDTQYF
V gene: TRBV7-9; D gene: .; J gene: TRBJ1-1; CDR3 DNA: TGTGCCAGCAGCTTAGAGGTGGGGGGAATCAACACTGAAGCTTTCTTT; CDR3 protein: CASSLEVGGINTEAFF
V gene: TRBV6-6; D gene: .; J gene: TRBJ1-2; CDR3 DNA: TGTGCCAGCAGTTACAGTGAAGGGGGAAGCTATGGCTACACCTTC; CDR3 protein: CASSYSEGGSYGYTF
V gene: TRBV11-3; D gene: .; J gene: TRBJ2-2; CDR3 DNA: TGTGCCAGCAGCTTATCTAACACCGGGGAGCTGTTTTTT; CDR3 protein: CASSLSNTGELFF
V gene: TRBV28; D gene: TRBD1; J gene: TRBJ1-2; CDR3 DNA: TGTGCCAGCAGCACTACAGGGGTATCCTATGGCTACACCTTC; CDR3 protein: CASSTTGVSYGYTF